This T cell receptor beta chain was documented in a study of cytomegalovirus exposure and HLA in healthy donors. Study observations and caveats: In an earlier analysis, productive rearrangement rates for most beta V segments clustered near 87% or 30%. Using a false discovery rate of 0.05, a later analysis showed that approximately 17,000 TCR beta sequences were associated with HLA alleles. Generally TCR sequences proved uncommon, though certain public TCRs appeared in numerous donors.

Donors were nominally healthy when sampled, though unrecorded immune exposures were likely. Primers: 60 Vbeta forward and 13 Jbeta reverse. Method: immunoSEQ multiplex PCR; TCRdb's copy keeps in-frame clones and lacks some. The table lists around 64,000 clones, 70% to 80% of them singletons. Points on this clone: Its cognate antigen is unknown.

The sequence derives from a man younger than 35 in good health and CMV-seropositive. Sequencing input: PBMCs.

The DNA for the CDR3 is TGTGCCTGTCCCTCGGGCTCTGGGGCCAACGTCCTGACTTTC. Translating gives CACPSGSGANVLTF. The V and J genes are TRBV30 and TRBJ2-6; D not resolved. CDR3 length: 14 residues. CDR1 GTSNPN and CDR2 SVGIG come from the germline V gene (reference sequence). Trimming removed 6 bases at V and 0 bases at J, with 9 bases between.